These 11 T cell receptor gamma chains were all obtained from the same sample, sequenced in a study of gamma delta lymphoproliferative disorders and STAT genes. Genomic DNA from isolated PBMCs served as the sequencing template. TCRdb re-called the multiplex PCR reads with CATT. The sample lists hundreds of gamma-chain clones; less than 35% were seen once. The sequenced sample consisted of blood. The receptors shown here come from a human donor in good health.

A note on this clone: The DNA is left out, because the CDR3 cannot be placed on it with certainty; the CDR3 is given as TCRdb lists it. CDR3 protein: CTTVPAGFLGLGYKKLF. A V gene of TRGV11 was called, but no J gene was assigned. TRGV11 is given ORF status, its function remaining uncertain. A total of 17 residues make up the CDR3, ends included.

This clone ranks as large. The chain joins TRGV2 to TRGJ1 or TRGJ2. The J gene was not available in TCRdb and was assigned here by matching the DNA to germline segments. Germline lookup yields CDR1 EGSNGY and CDR2 YDSYNSKV. The J segment lost 5 bases and the V segment lost 0 bases, leaving 4 bases of the junction unmatched. This CDR3 region has 13 residues. CDR3 coding DNA: TGTGCCACCTGGGACGGGCCGGATTATAAGAAACTCTTT. Protein sequence: CATWDGPDYKKLF.

By share, this clone counts as large. CDR3 bases: TGTGCTGCGTGGATGGGTGGGGGGAAACTCTTT. Protein product: CAAWMGGGKLF. V is TRGV10 and J is TRGJ1 or TRGJ2. Matching the DNA to germline supplied the J gene, which TCRdb does not give. TRGV10 is recorded as an ORF, its role being uncertain. The trim removed 8 bases at V and 12 bases at J, leaving 11 bases unmatched. CDR3 length equals 11 residues.

This clone is large within its sample. There is no J gene call, but TRGV4 is given as the V gene. The germline gives CDR1 EGSTGY, CDR2 YDSYTSSV. The CDR3 loop spans 9 amino acids. CDR3 nucleotides: TGTGCCACCTGGGATCGGTTAACGTTC. It translates to CATWDRLTF.

This clone is categorized as large. J is TRGJ1 or TRGJ2 and V is TRGV3. The J gene was missing in TCRdb and was found by matching the end of the DNA to germline. The germline V gene has CDR1 VTNTFY and CDR2 YDVSTARD (reference sequence). The CDR3 length is 12 residues. The ends lost 1 base at V and 3 bases at J; junction bases unmatched: 0. CDR3 in DNA: TGTGCCACCTGGGACAGTTATTATAAGAAACTCTTT. Translated: CATWDSYYKKLF.

The J gene is TRGJ1 or TRGJ2, the V gene TRGV3. Because TCRdb records no J gene, it was assigned here through a match of the DNA to germline. This CDR3 contains 18 residues. CDR1 VTNTFY and CDR2 YDVSTARD come from the germline V gene (reference sequence). Trimming cost V 0 bases and J 3 bases; bases outside gene matches: 17. This chain's CDR3 is CATWDRPRSRPFYYKKLF. The CDR3 DNA is TGTGCCACCTGGGACAGGCCGCGGTCCCGTCCGTTTTATTATAAGAAACTCTTT.

By proportion, this clone is large (0.1 to 1%). One junction end disagrees with the germline gene, perhaps due to a read error. The chain uses TRGV8 and TRGJ1 or TRGJ2. The J gene is not listed in TCRdb, so it was assigned here from a DNA match to germline. Looked up from germline, CDR1 is VENAVY and CDR2 is YDSYNSRV. CDR3 length: 13 residues. CDR3 sequence (DNA): TGTGCCACCTGGGATAGTCTCAATTATAGGAAACTCTTT. Amino acids: CATWDSLNYRKLF.

Within the sample, this clone is medium-sized. This sequence joins TRGV8 and TRGJ1 or TRGJ2. Assignment of the J gene here rests on matching the DNA to germline, because TCRdb gives none. The CDR3 has 11 residues. The germline V gene has CDR1 VENAVY and CDR2 YDSYNSRV. V lost 4 bases to trimming and J lost 4 bases; unmatched junction nucleotides: 1. Here the CDR3 DNA reads TGTGCCACCTGGGACTATTATAAGAAACTCTTT. It yields the protein CATWDYYKKLF.

This clone is large (0.1 to 1%) within its sample. This CDR3 is also generated by other DNA sequences in the sample. A V gene of TRGV9 was called, but no J gene was assigned. This CDR3 has 15 amino acids. Germline assignment: CDR1 GITISATS and CDR2 ISYDGTV (reference sequence). The CDR3 protein is CALWECRRPPLWELF. The CDR3, as DNA: TGTGCCTTGTGGGAGTGCCGTAGACCACCCTTGTGGGAACTCTTT.

Only one count was recorded for this clone. This chain links TRGV4 with TRGJP1. TCRdb leaves out the J gene; it was filled in here by matching the DNA to germline. V shed 4 bases, J shed 8 bases, and the junction held 1 base outside the gene matches. The CDR3 covers 11 residues. Per the germline V gene, CDR1 is EGSTGY and CDR2 is YDSYTSSV. This chain's CDR3 is CATWEGWFKIF. The DNA of the CDR3 is TGTGCCACCTGGGAAGGTTGGTTCAAGATATTT.

Judged by abundance, this clone is large. The chain recombines TRGV2 with TRGJ1 or TRGJ2. Since TCRdb gives no J gene, matching the DNA to germline was used here to assign it. The V gene's germline CDR1 is EGSNGY and CDR2 YDSYNSKV. J gave up 0 bases and V 9 bases, and 5 bases lay outside the gene matches. This CDR3 spans 12 amino acids. CDR3 DNA: TGTGCCACCGCGGCGAATTATTATAAGAAACTCTTT. Protein product: CATAANYYKKLF.